Below, 16 T cell receptor beta chains from the same sample are listed, as sequenced in a study of T cells of healthy individuals. TCRdb fed the 5' RACE reads into MiXCR, producing one record per CDR3 protein. The sample has 60,000 to 80,000 distinct CDR3 sequences; 16% are singletons. The source of these receptors is a human donor in good health.

This clonotype was recorded many times. V usage is TRBV6-2 or TRBV6-3 and J usage is TRBJ2-1, with 7 nucleotides matching TRBD1. The germline gives CDR1 MNHEY, CDR2 SVGEGT. The CDR3 runs 14 residues. With V trimmed by 3 bases and J by 7 bases, 6 bases remained unmatched. The CDR3 region is CASSYLTGRNEQFF. CDR3 coding DNA: TGTGCCAGCAGTTATTTGACAGGGCGTAATGAGCAGTTCTTC.

Relative to its sample, this clonotype is medium-sized (0.01 to 0.1%). J is TRBJ1-1 and V is TRBV6-2 or TRBV6-3, with 10 bases lining up with TRBD1. This CDR3 has 14 amino acids. The germline CDR1 and CDR2 sequences are MNHEY and SVGEGT. V lost 5 bases to trimming and J lost 5 bases; unmatched junction nucleotides: 5. CDR3 sequence: CASSPDRGLTEAFF. CDR3 coding DNA: TGTGCCAGCAGTCCCGACAGGGGGCTTACTGAAGCTTTCTTT.

The CDR3 loop is CASSLSAEETQYF. The CDR3 DNA is TGTGCCAGCAGTTTAAGCGCAGAAGAGACCCAGTACTTC. V gene TRBV12-3 or TRBV12-4 combines with J gene TRBJ2-5; no reliable D call. The CDR3 is made up of 13 amino acids. V shed 2 bases and J shed 3 bases, with 7 bases lying between them.

The CDR3 loop reads CASSSGQNTEAFF. Written as DNA, the CDR3 is TGTGCCAGCAGCTCGGGACAGAACACTGAAGCTTTCTTT. The rearrangement links TRBV7-2 to TRBJ1-1, with D perhaps matching TRBD1 (6 bases). Germline assignment: CDR1 SGHTA and CDR2 FQGNSA. Between the trimmed V and J ends, which lost 4 bases and 1 base, there was a span of 7 bases. This CDR3 contains 13 residues.

This chain uses TRBV11-3 with TRBJ2-2, with D hard to call. V gave up 5 bases and J gave up 8 bases, with 12 bases separating them. Germline V gene sequence: CDR1 SGHNT, CDR2 YENEEA. The CDR3 runs 13 residues. The CDR3 loop is CASSQVTKGELFF. The CDR3 DNA sequence: TGTGCCAGCAGCCAAGTCACTAAGGGGGAGCTGTTTTTT. The full variable domain, its missing parts supplied by reference TRBV11-3 and TRBJ2-2, is EAGVVQSPRYKIIEKKQPVAFWCNPISGHNTLYWYLQNLGQGPELLIRYENEEAVDDSQLPKDRFSAERLKGVDSTLKIQPAELGDSAVYLCASSQVTKGELFFGEGSRLTVL.

The rearrangement joins TRBV7-3 to TRBJ2-5; possible D gene TRBD1, 5 bases. Trimming pared 3 bases from V and 5 bases from J, leaving 10 bases between. The CDR3 runs to 13 residues. Looked up from germline, CDR1 is SGHTA and CDR2 is FQGTGA. The CDR3 sequence: CASSFTGGETQYF. The CDR3 nucleotides are TGTGCCAGCAGCTTTACAGGTGGCGAGACCCAGTACTTC.

V is TRBV7-2 and J is TRBJ2-5, with 8 bases matching TRBD2. CDR3 length: 16 residues. Germline V gene lookup returns CDR1 SGHTA and CDR2 FQGNSA. The ends lost 4 bases at V and 5 bases at J; junction bases unmatched: 12. The CDR3 loop is CASSSLSGSKSETQYF. CDR3 DNA sequence: TGTGCCAGCAGCTCGTTAAGCGGGAGTAAGAGTGAGACCCAGTACTTC. Filled out from reference TRBV7-2 and TRBJ2-5, the complete variable domain reads GAGVSQSPSNKVTEKGKDVELRCDPISGHTALYWYRQSLGQGLEFLIYFQGNSAPDKSGLPSDRFSAERTGGSVSTLTIQRTQQEDSAVYLCASSSLSGSKSETQYFGPGTRLLVL.

This clonotype was counted ten times or more. CDR3 sequence reads: CASRGGTSGYNEQFF. CDR3 in DNA: TGCGCCAGCAGGGGGGGGACTAGCGGCTACAATGAGCAGTTCTTC. The chain is built from TRBV4-1 and TRBJ2-1; 11 bases match TRBD2. Looked up from germline, CDR1 is MGHRA and CDR2 is YSYEKL. This CDR3 contains 15 residues. V shed 6 bases and J 3 bases; nucleotides not matched to a gene: 4.

This clonotype was observed at least ten times. V gene TRBV20-1 combines with J gene TRBJ2-7; D is ambiguous. Germline lookup yields CDR1 DFQATT and CDR2 SNEGSKA (reference sequence). The CDR3 is made up of 12 amino acids. Trimming stripped 3 bases from V and 5 bases from J, with 11 bases between. The chain's CDR3 is CSASISPHEQYF. In nucleotides, the CDR3 is TGCAGTGCTAGTATTAGCCCCCACGAGCAGTACTTC.

This clonotype was seen ten or more times. The chain joins TRBV5-4 to TRBJ2-1; TRBD2 is a possible D gene (6 bases). The CDR3 is 12 residues long. The V end was cut by 1 base, the J end by 9 bases, with 8 bases between. The germline gives CDR1 SGHNT, CDR2 YYREEE (reference sequence). The DNA for the CDR3 is TGTGCCAGCAGCTTGAGGGAGGTTGAGCAGTTCTTC. It is translated as CASSLREVEQFF. Combining the CDR3 with reference TRBV5-4 and TRBJ2-1 gives the whole variable domain ETGVTQSPTHLIKTRGQQVTLRCSSQSGHNTVSWYQQALGQGPQFIFQYYREEENGRGNFPPRFSGLQFPNYSSELNVNALELDDSALYLCASSLREVEQFFGPGTRLTVL.

V gene TRBV4-1 combines with J gene TRBJ2-5; a weak D match, TRBD1 (5 bases). Germline CDR1 and CDR2: MGHRA and YSYEKL. V lost 1 base and J lost 1, with 7 bases in between. The CDR3 covers 14 residues. The chain's CDR3 is CASSQGQSQETQYF. CDR3 DNA sequence: TGCGCCAGCAGCCAAGGACAGAGCCAAGAGACCCAGTACTTC.

This clonotype was detected ten times or more. The gene calls are TRBV4-1 and TRBJ2-3; D is possibly TRBD1 or TRBD2 (5 bases each). CDR1 and CDR2 from the germline V gene are MGHRA and YSYEKL. The CDR3 sequence is 14 residues long. V lost 2 bases, J lost 1 base, and 7 bases lay in between. The chain's CDR3 is CASSQRGGTDTQYF. DNA for the CDR3: TGCGCCAGCAGCCAACGAGGGGGCACAGATACGCAGTATTTT.

This chain uses TRBV7-3 with TRBJ2-2; 9 nucleotides align to TRBD1. The junction had 9 bases not matched to a gene; V was cut back by 5 bases and J by 5 bases. The CDR3 contains 16 residues. Germline-derived CDR1 and CDR2 are SGHTA and FQGTGA. The CDR3 is CASSPPGQGTTGELFF. The CDR3 nucleotides read TGTGCCAGCAGCCCACCGGGACAGGGTACGACCGGGGAGCTGTTTTTT.

This clonotype occurred many times. The V and J genes are TRBV6-5 and TRBJ1-2; D remains unclear. Germline loops: CDR1 MNHEY, CDR2 SVGAGI. The CDR3 sequence is 12 residues long. Trimming shortened V by 5 bases and J by 4 bases, and 8 bases separated the two germline ends. The chain's CDR3 is CASSRTGYGYTF. In nucleotides, the CDR3 is TGTGCCAGCAGTCGGACCGGCTATGGCTACACCTTC.

Relative to its sample, this clonotype is medium-sized. The chain carries TRBV7-9 and TRBJ2-7; D possibly corresponds to TRBD2 (5 bases). The CDR3 length is 14 residues. Deletions cut 4 bases from V and 5 bases from J, with 15 bases between. Germline V CDR1 and CDR2: SEHNR, FQNEAQ (reference sequence). CDR3 amino acids: CASSSSGVTDEQYF. Written as DNA, the CDR3 is TGTGCCAGCAGCTCCAGCGGCGTGACGGACGAGCAGTACTTC. Looking up the rest from reference TRBV7-9 and TRBJ2-7 gives the full variable domain: DTGVSQNPRHKITKRGQNVTFRCDPISEHNRLYWYRQTLGQGPEFLTYFQNEAQLEKSRLLSDRFSAERPKGSFSTLEIQRTEQGDSAMYLCASSSSGVTDEQYFGPGTRLTVT.

This clonotype was seen repeatedly, ten times or more. This sequence joins TRBV28 and TRBJ1-5; D perhaps matches TRBD1 (5 bases). CDR3 length: 14 amino acids. V was clipped by 6 bases and J by 7 bases, with 16 bases between them. CDR1 is MDHEN and CDR2 is SYDVKM in the germline V gene. The CDR3 is CASRVGEARQPQHF. CDR3 DNA sequence: TGTGCCAGCAGGGTGGGGGAGGCTCGCCAGCCCCAGCATTTT.